This T cell receptor beta chain is from a study of OX40 agonist ivuxolimab in advanced cancers. For the wider study: Ivuxolimab, which targeted the costimulatory receptor OX40 (CD134), was an agonistic, fully human IgG2 monoclonal antibody. Prior anti-PD-1, anti-PD-L1 or anti-CTLA-4 therapy was permitted, and checkpoint inhibitors had been received by less than 45% of dose-escalation patients. Partial responses were achieved by three dose-escalation patients, of whom one had hepatocellular carcinoma and two had cutaneous melanoma. The dose-escalation cohort was approximately 83% male with a mean age of about 54 years, ranging from roughly 20 to 80. Intravenous ivuxolimab was administered to patients every 2 weeks at six dose levels: 0.01, 0.1, 0.3, 1.5, 3 and 10 mg/kg. Of the 50 to 55 dose-escalation patients, hepatocellular carcinoma was present in about 20, melanoma in some 15, renal cell carcinoma in 9 and head and neck cancer in 9. The paper covers the monotherapy dose-escalation part of the phase I ivuxolimab trial, which included N of about 56 patients. Peripheral TCRbeta sequencing was intended to test whether TCR sequence diversity was altered and clonal T-cell expansion was caused by ivuxolimab. The paper's findings and limits, for the study overall: In the 0.1-3.0 mg/kg groups, partial responders had among the lowest normalized peripheral clonal expansion, particularly in CD8+ T cells. At doses from 0.1 to 3.0 mg/kg, clonal expansion was seen in both CD4+ and CD8+ blood T cells between baseline and week 6. After ivuxolimab, CD8+ T cells had more expanded clones than CD4+ T cells on average. Which antigens the clonally expanded peripheral T cells were specific for was not determined. Low levels of normalized T-cell clonal expansion were also seen in some patients who did not respond.

The CDR3 sequence holds 14 residues, the cysteine and phenylalanine included. The retained sequence is limited to the CDR3, 42 bases, with the frame set at the first base. Per the germline V gene (reference sequence), MNHEY is the CDR1 and SMNVEV is the CDR2. Trimmed from V: 3 bases; trimmed from J: 4 bases; junction bases lacking a gene match: 3. Genomic DNA was isolated from the sorted cells so that the TCRbeta CDR3 region could be sequenced. The immunoSEQ Assay was used to sequence the TCRbeta CDR3 regions. TCRdb took this table from immuneACCESS and kept in-frame rearrangements with V and J called. Such tables lack part of the clones; where checked against another copy, unresolved V genes explain under half of the gap, and the rest is unexplained. The sample table holds about 15,000 clones, of which 80% were seen once. The top ten clones comprise roughly 25% of the sample. The trial excluded patients who had a history of autoimmune disease or who were on systemic immunosuppression. Peripheral blood for TCR sequencing was collected from all dose cohorts at baseline, on cycle 4 day 1, and on cycle 7 day 1. The samples were taken from a phase I, first-in-human, multicenter, open-label dose-escalation trial of ivuxolimab. Adults with locally advanced or metastatic head and neck squamous cell, hepatocellular, melanoma or renal cell carcinoma were enrolled in the trial. Before TCR sequencing, CD4+ T cells and CD8+ T cells from peripheral blood were sorted into separate populations.

Comment on this clone: The antigen it binds to is not known. No quality values exist for individual bases; no much larger clone is one base distant.

The receptor was isolated from an adult with an advanced solid tumor such as melanoma, head and neck, liver or kidney cancer. The sequencing here drew on CD4+ or CD8+ T cells sorted from blood, taken in a trial of the OX40 agonist ivuxolimab. The chain joins TRBV27 to TRBJ1-5, and 7 junctional nucleotides match TRBD1. For the CDR3, the sequence is CASSFGRGNQPQHF. At the DNA level, the sequence is TGTGCCAGCAGTTTCGGCAGGGGGAATCAGCCCCAGCATTTT.